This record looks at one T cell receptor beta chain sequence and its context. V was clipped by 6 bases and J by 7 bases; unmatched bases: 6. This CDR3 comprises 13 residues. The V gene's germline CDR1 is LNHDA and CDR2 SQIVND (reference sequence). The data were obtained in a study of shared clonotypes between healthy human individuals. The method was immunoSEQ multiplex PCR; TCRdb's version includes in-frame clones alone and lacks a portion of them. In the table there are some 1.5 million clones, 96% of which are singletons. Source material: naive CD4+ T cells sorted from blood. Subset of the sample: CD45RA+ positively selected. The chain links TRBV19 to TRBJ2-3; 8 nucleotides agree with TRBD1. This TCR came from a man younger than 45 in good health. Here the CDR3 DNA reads TGTGCCAGTAGCTCCACAGGGGGATATACGCAGTATTTT. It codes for CASSSTGGYTQYF. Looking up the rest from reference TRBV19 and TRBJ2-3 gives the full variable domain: DGGITQSPKYLFRKEGQNVTLSCEQNLNHDAMYWYRQDPGQGLRLIYYSQIVNDFQKGDIAEGYSVSREKKESFPLTVTSAQKNPTAFYLCASSSTGGYTQYFGPGTRLTVL.